Following are 15 T cell receptor beta chains from one sample sequenced in a study of T cell responses to AZD1222 COVID-19 vaccine. Some clones are missing from TCRdb's copy, which holds only in-frame ones; the method was immunoSEQ multiplex PCR. The sample has under 170,000 clones, roughly 94% seen once. The specimen was peripheral blood, collected on day 0 of AZD1222 vaccination. Source of these receptors: an adult in good health.

This rearrangement joins TRBV30 to TRBJ1-1, with unresolved D. This CDR3 is built from 14 residues. Germline V gives CDR1 GTSNPN, CDR2 SVGIG (reference sequence). V was shortened by 2 bases and J by 4 bases, with 14 bases between the two germline ends. The CDR3 nucleotides read TGTGCCTGGAGTCCGATACCCAGGCCCACTGAAGCTTTCTTT. This gives the protein CAWSPIPRPTEAFF.

This clone was detected a few times. This chain links TRBV6-5 with TRBJ1-1; TRBD1 matches 10 bases. V gave up 2 bases and J gave up 11 bases; unmatched junction bases: 8. The CDR3 extends over 14 amino acids. Germline values: CDR1 MNHEY, CDR2 SVGAGI. CDR3 DNA sequence: TGTGCCAGCAGTTACATGGGACAGGGGACGACTGCTTTCTTT. Protein sequence: CASSYMGQGTTAFF.

CDR3 coding DNA: TGTGCCAGCAGCCGACCACTACTAGCGGCCAACCACAATGAGCAGTTCTTC. It specifies CASSRPLLAANHNEQFF. The rearrangement joins TRBV6-2 or TRBV6-3 to TRBJ2-1, with 8 bases identical to TRBD2. J lost 5 bases, V lost 6 bases, and 15 bases had no gene match. CDR3 length: 17 amino acids. Germline-derived CDR1 and CDR2 are MNHEY and SVGEGT.

The V call is TRBV12-3 or TRBV12-4, the J call TRBJ1-2, with D uncertain. V lost 6 bases and J lost 4, with 6 bases in between. The CDR3 consists of 11 residues. CDR3 region: CASSSSYGYTF. The CDR3 region has the DNA TGTGCCAGCAGCAGTAGCTATGGCTACACCTTC.

The chain employs TRBV4-1 and TRBJ1-1; D ambiguous. CDR1 is MGHRA and CDR2 is YSYEKL in the germline V gene. The germline V and J ends were trimmed by 4 bases and 1 base, with 16 bases remaining between them. This CDR3 spans 16 amino acids. The CDR3 DNA reads as TGCGCCAGCAGCCCTCAAGGAAGGGTTAGGAACACTGAAGCTTTCTTT. The encoded protein is CASSPQGRVRNTEAFF.

J is TRBJ2-1 and V is TRBV2; D not certain. Per the germline V gene, CDR1 is SNHLY and CDR2 is FYNNEI. The germline V and J ends were trimmed by 8 bases and 0 bases, with 8 bases remaining between them. CDR3 size: 13 residues. CDR3 nucleotide sequence: TGTGCCAGCCTACTTAACTCCTACAATGAGCAGTTCTTC. The encoded protein is CASLLNSYNEQFF.

V is TRBV27 and J is TRBJ1-2, with D unclear. Germline loops: CDR1 MNHEY, CDR2 SMNVEV (reference sequence). Trimming shortened V by 4 bases and J by 0 bases, and 9 bases separated the two germline ends. CDR3 length: 14 amino acids. The CDR3 nucleotides are TGTGCCAGCAGTTCAGAGTTAACTAACTATGGCTACACCTTC. Amino acid sequence: CASSSELTNYGYTF.

The gene calls are TRBV7-9 and TRBJ1-6; a weak D match, TRBD1 (5 bases). CDR3 length: 17 residues. V was shortened by 3 bases and J by 3 bases, with 15 bases between the two germline ends. Per germline, CDR1 SEHNR and CDR2 FQNEAQ (reference sequence). Here the CDR3 DNA reads TGTGCCAGCAGCTTCGGAAAAGGGGTCTTCTATAATTCACCCCTCCACTTT. Translated, it gives CASSFGKGVFYNSPLHF.

This chain links TRBV4-1 with TRBJ2-5; 10 nucleotides align to TRBD2. CDR3 length: 17 amino acids. Germline assignment: CDR1 MGHRA and CDR2 YSYEKL. V dropped 0 bases and J dropped 1; count of bases not matched to a gene: 5. The CDR3 DNA is TGCGCCAGCAGCCAAGAGGGGACTAGCGCATCCCAAGAGACCCAGTACTTC. Its translation is CASSQEGTSASQETQYF.

The chain couples TRBV7-2 to TRBJ1-3; D perhaps matches TRBD1 (5 bases). The CDR3 loop spans 15 amino acids. The V gene's germline CDR1 is SGHTA and CDR2 FQGNSA. The germline V and J ends were trimmed by 6 bases and 0 bases, with 12 bases remaining between them. The CDR3 region has the DNA TGTGCCAGCAGGTCCGACAGCTACTCTGGAAACACCATATATTTT. Encoded protein: CASRSDSYSGNTIYF.

V and J are TRBV3-1 (or the pseudogene TRBV3-2) and TRBJ1-2, with 8 nucleotides matching TRBD1. The germline V gene has CDR1 LGHDT and CDR2 YNNKEL (reference sequence). The CDR3 covers 13 residues. The junction had 4 bases not matched to a gene; V was cut back by 4 bases and J by 6 bases. CDR3 in amino acids: CASSRTGTDGYTF. The CDR3 bases are TGTGCCAGCAGCCGGACAGGGACGGATGGCTACACCTTC.

V gene TRBV28 combines with J gene TRBJ1-4; 8 bases fit TRBD1. CDR3 size: 15 residues. Germline loops: CDR1 MDHEN, CDR2 SYDVKM. V was clipped by 9 bases and J by 1 base; unmatched bases: 7. The CDR3 DNA reads TGTGCCAGAGCGCAGGGGGCACGAACTAATGAAAAACTGTTTTTT. It specifies CARAQGARTNEKLFF.

This clone was seen a single time. This rearrangement joins TRBV7-2 to TRBJ1-2; 7 bases agree with TRBD1. Germline V gives CDR1 SGHTA, CDR2 FQGNSA. V was clipped by 1 base and J by 9 bases; unmatched bases: 5. The CDR3 loop spans 13 amino acids. CDR3 residues: CASSLGRDSSYTF. The CDR3 DNA reads TGTGCCAGCAGCTTAGGCCGGGACAGTAGCTACACCTTC.

J is TRBJ2-1 and V is TRBV7-9; either TRBD1 or TRBD2 may supply D (5 bases each). The CDR3 length is 15 residues. Germline lookup yields CDR1 SEHNR and CDR2 FQNEAQ (reference sequence). V was shortened by 3 bases and J by 8 bases, with 17 bases between the two germline ends. The CDR3 loop reads CASSFRDPRRDEQFF. CDR3 DNA: TGTGCCAGCAGCTTCCGGGACCCCCGCCGGGATGAGCAGTTCTTC.

This clone was detected once. This sequence joins TRBV19 and TRBJ1-5; D may be TRBD1 (6 bases). Trimming pared 7 bases from V and 0 bases from J, leaving 13 bases between. The CDR3 runs 15 residues. The V gene's germline CDR1 is LNHDA and CDR2 SQIVND (reference sequence). CDR3 sequence reads: CASITTGNSNQPQHF. In nucleotides, the CDR3 is TGTGCCAGTATCACTACAGGGAATAGCAATCAGCCCCAGCATTTT. The whole variable domain, filled in from reference TRBV19 and TRBJ1-5, reads DGGITQSPKYLFRKEGQNVTLSCEQNLNHDAMYWYRQDPGQGLRLIYYSQIVNDFQKGDIAEGYSVSREKKESFPLTVTSAQKNPTAFYLCASITTGNSNQPQHFGDGTRLSIL.